The present entry profiles one T cell receptor beta chain with its context. This sample stems from a study of CD8 T cells in Susac syndrome. Roughly 0.45 to 1 ug RNA was reverse transcribed with random hexamers. TCR beta CDR3 was amplified by immunoSEQ multiplex PCR. This amplification extended across 54 Vbeta and 13 Jbeta segments. TCRdb itself ran the immunoSEQ multiplex PCR reads through MiXCR, one entry per CDR3 protein. The table includes around 170,000 distinct CDR3 sequences, 90% to 95% detected once. V was pared by 5 bases and J by 0 bases, with 5 bases of the junction left unmatched. Germline V gene sequence: CDR1 KGHDR, CDR2 SFDVKD. The CDR3 contains 17 residues. Sequencing of TCR beta drew on CD8+ and CD4+ T cells from blood.

Sequenced sample: CD8+ T cells from PBMCs. This sequence was found in a human donor with multiple sclerosis. The chain is built from TRBV24-1 and TRBJ2-3; 12 positions match TRBD2. The CDR3 spells CATSGTSGVTSTDTQYF. The CDR3, as DNA: TGTGCCACCAGTGGGACTAGCGGGGTGACTAGCACAGATACGCAGTATTTT.